Included here is one TCR beta chain sequence, with context. Original data processing: By means of reference gene primer amplification, nucleated cell counts were estimated. Some clones are missing from TCRdb's copy, which holds only in-frame ones; the method was immunoSEQ multiplex PCR. V and J calls and clone size are given by that table; D and trimming were obtained from the DNA. The top ten hold roughly 1.6% of the sample, which has about 260,000 clones, about 90% seen once. The data were obtained in a study of blood T cell repertoires in COVID-19. Study overall: Material from acute and convalescent COVID-19 was sourced from the United States, Italy and Spain. The analysed material was cDNA or gDNA that came from T cells, B-cell-depleted T cells, or PBMCs.

The sequenced sample consisted of peripheral blood. This TCR derives from a woman aged 35 to 49 who had recovered from COVID-19.

The CDR3 spells CASSPRQGFYEQYF. CDR3 bases: TGTGCCAGCTCACCGCGACAGGGGTTCTACGAGCAGTACTTC. J is TRBJ2-7 and V is TRBV18; 8 bases line up with TRBD1. Trimming took 3 bases from V and 3 from J; bases not matched to a gene: 4. CDR3 length equals 14 residues. In germline, CDR1 is KGHSH, CDR2 LQKENI.